This TCR beta chain was sequenced for a study of early T cells in non-severe SARS-CoV-2 infection. As for the study in general: With bulk RNA from unsorted whole blood as input, sequencing yielded unpaired chains.

Unique molecular identifiers (one per individual cDNA molecule) were attached. Each CDR3 protein gets one entry after TCRdb re-called the 5' RACE reads with MiXCR. The sample lists about 64,000 distinct CDR3 sequences, over 9% occurring once. The CDR3 runs 14 residues. J gave up 12 bases and V 8 bases, and 11 bases lay outside the gene matches. Details on this clonotype: Its antigen is undetermined.

Regarding the study as a whole: Using VDJdb, the matching emphasized anti-spike CD8 responses while missing private and CD4 specificities.

This material consisted of whole blood, taken at baseline. This receptor was identified in an adult who was a healthcare worker with PCR-confirmed SARS-CoV-2 infection or an uninfected control (not recorded which). The chain couples TRBV12-3 or TRBV12-4 to TRBJ2-1; the match to TRBD2 covers 12 bases. The CDR3 region is CASVGAGLAGWQFF. The CDR3 DNA reads TGTGCCAGCGTTGGGGCCGGACTAGCGGGGTGGCAGTTCTTC.